The 25 T cell receptor beta chains in this list originate from one sample, sequenced in a study of blood T cells in healthy people across ages. Alongside a J-beta primer mix, a sample-barcoded 5' primer served in a second PCR lasting about 6 to 11 cycles. TCRdb reprocessed the 5' RACE reads with MiXCR, giving one entry per CDR3 protein. The data show about 1.8 million distinct CDR3 sequences, less than 50% seen once. Material for sequencing was blood. These receptors were taken from a woman aged 35 to 49 in good health.

On this clonotype itself: At one of its ends the junction is not consistent with the germline gene, which may arise from a read error. This chain links TRBV20-1 with TRBJ2-3; D is unclear. Per the germline V gene, CDR1 is DFQATT and CDR2 is SNEGSKA (reference sequence). This CDR3 is 11 amino acids long. The CDR3, as DNA: TGCAGTGCTCATACTACCCATACGCGGTATTTT. It translates to CSAHTTHTRYF.

This clonotype was recorded at least ten times. V usage is TRBV5-1 and J usage is TRBJ2-5; D is undetermined. CDR3 size: 14 residues. V lost 0 bases and J 1 base, leaving 7 bases between the germline ends. CDR1 is SGHRS and CDR2 is YFSETQ in the germline V gene. CDR3 in DNA: TGCGCCAGCAGCTTGGAACGTCTCCAAGAGACCCAGTACTTC. Its protein product is CASSLERLQETQYF.

The chain joins TRBV7-2 to TRBJ2-7; D possibly corresponds to TRBD2 (6 bases). The J call is doubtful: the DNA matches TRBJ2-5 better. CDR3 size: 18 residues. Germline CDR1 SGHTA, CDR2 FQGNSA. The CDR3 is CASSLVGGASAQQETQYF. For the CDR3, the DNA is TGTGCCAGCAGCTTAGTAGGAGGGGCGTCCGCTCAACAAGAGACCCAGTACTTC.

This clonotype occurred a few times. This sequence joins TRBV12-3 or TRBV12-4 and TRBJ1-2; no clear D. The CDR3 length is 13 residues. The V gene lost 3 bases and the J gene lost 7 bases, with 12 bases spanning the gap. In DNA, the CDR3 is TGTGCCAGCAGTTTTGGGCCAGGCCTTGGCTACACCTTC. Translation: CASSFGPGLGYTF.

The chain combines TRBV6-2 or TRBV6-3 with TRBJ1-5; D uncertain. The CDR3 spans 13 residues. Germline lookup yields CDR1 MNHEY and CDR2 SVGEGT. Trimming stripped 2 bases from V and 5 bases from J, with 7 bases between. In DNA form, the CDR3 reads TGTGCCAGCAGTTACGAGCGGGATCAGCCCCAGCATTTT. This gives the protein CASSYERDQPQHF.

The sample holds one count of this clonotype. The V call is TRBV7-3, the J call TRBJ2-2; D unclear. CDR1 is SGHTA, CDR2 FQGTGA, per germline. The V end was cut by 3 bases, the J end by 4 bases, with 9 bases between. This CDR3 is 14 amino acids long. CDR3: CASSFGTLTGELFF. In DNA, the CDR3 is TGTGCCAGCAGCTTCGGCACACTCACCGGGGAGCTGTTTTTT.

The J gene is TRBJ2-3, the V gene TRBV4-2, with D possibly TRBD1 on 5 matching bases. Germline-derived CDR1 and CDR2 are LGHNA and YNFKEQ. This CDR3 is built from 11 residues. V was pared by 0 bases and J by 14 bases, with 9 bases between. In nucleotides, the CDR3 is TGTGCCAGCAGCCAAGAAGGGGTTATGTATTTT. Translated: CASSQEGVMYF.

This clonotype was recorded only once. The gene calls are TRBV12-3 or TRBV12-4 and TRBJ1-5; TRBD1 agrees at 7 bases. This CDR3 is 16 amino acids long. Germline trimming cut 5 bases from V and 4 bases from J; bases unmatched to any gene: 11. CDR3 residues: CASSTRQGSVNQPQHF. In nucleotides, the CDR3 is TGTGCCAGCAGTACTCGACAGGGTTCGGTAAATCAGCCCCAGCATTTT.

This clonotype turned up a few times. This chain's CDR3 is CASSQEPGQINEKLFF. Written as DNA, the CDR3 is TGTGCCAGCAGCCAAGAACCGGGACAGATTAATGAAAAACTGTTTTTT. This chain links TRBV4-2 with TRBJ1-4; 7 nucleotides agree with TRBD1. The CDR3 is made up of 16 amino acids. J gave up 4 bases and V 0 bases, and 5 bases lay outside the gene matches. From germline, CDR1 is LGHNA and CDR2 YNFKEQ.

This clonotype has just one count. This chain links TRBV7-8 with TRBJ2-3, with 10 bases matching TRBD2. With 5 bases clipped from V and 6 bases from J, the junction kept 11 bases outside the gene matches. Per the germline V gene, CDR1 is SGHVS and CDR2 is FQNEAQ. The CDR3 extends over 16 amino acids. The CDR3 nucleotides are TGTGCCAGCAGCCCTCAACTAGCGGGGTCCTGGGATACGCAGTATTTT. Translated: CASSPQLAGSWDTQYF. Full variable domain (missing parts from reference TRBV7-8 and TRBJ2-3): GAGVSQSPRYKVAKRGQDVALRCDPISGHVSLFWYQQALGQGPEFLTYFQNEAQLDKSGLPSDRFFAERPEGSVSTLKIQRTQQEDSAVYLCASSPQLAGSWDTQYFGPGTRLTVL.

The CDR3 nucleotides are TGTGCCAGCAGCCCCTTCCCTCCTGGGGACGGCTACCGCAATGAGCAGTTCTTC. The encoded protein is CASSPFPPGDGYRNEQFF. The rearrangement joins TRBV7-2 to TRBJ2-1; D may correspond to TRBD1 or TRBD2 (5 bases each). V was pared by 5 bases and J by 6 bases, with 26 bases between. CDR1 and CDR2 from the germline V gene are SGHTA and FQGNSA. CDR3 size: 18 residues.

The CDR3 spells CAISESSPGLGGYSYEQYF. CDR3 sequence (DNA): TGTGCCATCAGTGAGTCATCCCCGGGACTAGGCGGGTACTCCTACGAGCAGTACTTC. The chain recombines TRBV10-3 with TRBJ2-7; 8 bases are shared with TRBD2. The CDR3 is 19 residues long. Germline lookup yields CDR1 ENHRY and CDR2 SYGVKD. Unmatched junction bases numbered 13, after V lost 0 bases and J lost 0 bases.

This clonotype was observed a handful of times. The chain joins TRBV2 to TRBJ2-1; D remains ambiguous. Germline loops: CDR1 SNHLY, CDR2 FYNNEI. Trimming left V 4 bases short and J 5 bases short, with 12 bases between. This CDR3 is 14 amino acids long. CDR3 in amino acids: CASSVKVTNNEQFF. Written as DNA, the CDR3 is TGTGCCAGCAGTGTTAAAGTGACAAACAATGAGCAGTTCTTC.

This clonotype appeared a single time. The V and J genes are TRBV6-2 or TRBV6-3 and TRBJ1-2; TRBD1 aligns across 8 bases. The CDR3 is 15 amino acids. V shed 4 bases, J shed 5 bases, and the junction held 9 bases outside the gene matches. Germline CDR1 MNHEY, CDR2 SVGEGT. The CDR3 region is CASSSQGAPRYGYTF. Here the CDR3 DNA reads TGTGCCAGCAGTTCCCAGGGGGCCCCGCGGTATGGCTACACCTTC.

This clonotype was seen a single time. The V call is TRBV5-1, the J call TRBJ2-5; 9 bases line up with TRBD2. Unmatched junction bases numbered 9, after V lost 4 bases and J lost 2 bases. The CDR3 is 16 amino acids. Germline lookup yields CDR1 SGHRS and CDR2 YFSETQ. The CDR3 protein is CASSPLAGAIQETQYF. CDR3 in DNA: TGCGCCAGCAGCCCGTTAGCGGGGGCTATTCAAGAGACCCAGTACTTC.

The chain links TRBV4-2 to TRBJ2-3; the match to TRBD2 covers 11 bases. CDR3 size: 17 residues. Germline V gene lookup returns CDR1 LGHNA and CDR2 YNFKEQ. V trimming: 2 bases; J trimming: 6 bases; junction bases outside the gene matches: 10. This CDR3 reads CASSQRATSGAVDTQYF. CDR3 nucleotides: TGTGCCAGCAGCCAAAGGGCGACTAGCGGGGCCGTGGATACGCAGTATTTT.

This rearrangement joins TRBV5-1 to TRBJ2-7; 8 bases line up with TRBD1. J gave up 2 bases and V 3 bases, and 10 bases lay outside the gene matches. The CDR3 is 16 residues long. Germline CDR1 reads SGHRS; CDR2 reads YFSETQ. The CDR3 here is CASSWRTGTSPYEQYF. The CDR3 DNA reads as TGCGCCAGCAGCTGGAGGACAGGGACGTCGCCCTACGAGCAGTACTTC. The complete variable domain, with remaining parts taken from reference TRBV5-1 and TRBJ2-7, reads KAGVTQTPRYLIKTRGQQVTLSCSPISGHRSVSWYQQTPGQGLQFLFEYFSETQRNKGNFPGRFSGRQFSNSRSEMNVSTLELGDSALYLCASSWRTGTSPYEQYFGPGTRLTVT.

This clonotype was found a few times. This chain links TRBV20-1 with TRBJ2-1, with 8 nucleotides matching TRBD2. Germline V gene lookup returns CDR1 DFQATT and CDR2 SNEGSKA (reference sequence). Unmatched junction bases numbered 9, after V lost 0 bases and J lost 11 bases. The CDR3 is 14 amino acids. The CDR3 DNA sequence: TGCAGTGCTAGAGATCCTAGCGGGCAGTTACAGCAGTTCTTC. It translates to CSARDPSGQLQQFF.

In this sample, this clonotype turned up a few times. This sequence joins TRBV5-1 and TRBJ2-1; TRBD1 is a possible D gene (6 bases). This CDR3 is 14 amino acids long. Germline V CDR1 and CDR2: SGHRS, YFSETQ. With 0 bases removed from V and 9 bases from J, the gap between germline ends came to 13 bases. Written as DNA, the CDR3 is TGCGCCAGCAGCTTGGAGGGGCAGGGGCTTGAGCAGTTCTTC. Translating it yields CASSLEGQGLEQFF. The full variable domain, rest sourced from reference TRBV5-1 and TRBJ2-1, is KAGVTQTPRYLIKTRGQQVTLSCSPISGHRSVSWYQQTPGQGLQFLFEYFSETQRNKGNFPGRFSGRQFSNSRSEMNVSTLELGDSALYLCASSLEGQGLEQFFGPGTRLTVL.

Regarding this clonotype: A junction end diverges from the germline sequence, so it may reflect a read error. V and J are TRBV5-8 and TRBJ2-4, with a weak D call TRBD2 (5 bases). The CDR3 totals 15 residues. Germline V lookup: CDR1 SGHTS, CDR2 YDEGEE. In DNA, the CDR3 is TGTGCCAGCAGCTTAGAACAGCTAGCCAAAAACGTTCAGTACTTC. Translating gives CASSLEQLAKNVQYF.

The rearrangement joins TRBV6-5 to TRBJ2-3; perhaps TRBD2 as D (5 bases). Trimming left V 3 bases short and J 4 bases short, with 20 bases between. Per germline, CDR1 MNHEY and CDR2 SVGAGI. There are 17 residues in the CDR3. The CDR3 loop is CASSYFGLGPSADTQYF. CDR3 bases: TGTGCCAGCAGTTATTTCGGACTCGGCCCCTCCGCAGATACGCAGTATTTT.

The chain employs TRBV28 and TRBJ2-5; the D is unclear. The CDR3 extends over 11 amino acids. With 3 bases removed from V and 11 bases from J, the gap between germline ends came to 10 bases. Germline V lookup: CDR1 MDHEN, CDR2 SYDVKM. CDR3 in DNA: TGTGCCAGCAGTTTCATTGATGAGCAGTACTTC. Protein sequence: CASSFIDEQYF. Using reference TRBV28 and TRBJ2-5 for the parts outside the CDR3, the full variable domain is DVKVTQSSRYLVKRTGEKVFLECVQDMDHENMFWYRQDPGLGLRLIYFSYDVKMKEKGDIPEGYSVSREKKERFSLILESASTNQTSMYLCASSFIDEQYFGPGTRLLVL.

V gene TRBV11-1 combines with J gene TRBJ1-2, with a possible D match to TRBD1 (6 bases). CDR3 length equals 14 residues. V was shortened by 5 bases and J by 4 bases, with 14 bases between the two germline ends. Germline V CDR1 and CDR2: SGHAT, FQDESV (reference sequence). Here the CDR3 reads CASSVRQVGYGYTF. DNA for the CDR3: TGTGCCAGCAGCGTGCGACAGGTGGGCTATGGCTACACCTTC. The variable domain in full, completed from reference TRBV11-1 and TRBJ1-2, reads EAEVAQSPRYKITEKSQAVAFWCDPISGHATLYWYRQILGQGPELLVQFQDESVVDDSQLPKDRFSAERLKGVDSTLKIQPAELGDSAMYLCASSVRQVGYGYTFGSGTRLTVV.

V gene TRBV12-3 or TRBV12-4 combines with J gene TRBJ1-1, with D possibly being TRBD1 (6 bases). V was pared by 6 bases and J by 1 base, with 12 bases between. The CDR3 length is 14 residues. CDR3 in amino acids: CASRKGGGNTEAFF. The CDR3, as DNA: TGTGCCAGCAGAAAAGGGGGGGGGAACACTGAAGCTTTCTTT.

The genes are TRBV5-5 and TRBJ2-1, with 12 bases fitting TRBD2. The ends lost 4 bases at V and 13 bases at J; junction bases unmatched: 3. There are 12 residues in the CDR3. Germline CDR1 and CDR2: SGHKS and YYEKEE (reference sequence). CDR3 protein: CASSLAGGPQFF. The CDR3 bases are TGTGCCAGCAGCCTAGCGGGGGGGCCCCAGTTCTTC.